The 18 T cell receptor beta chains in this list originate from one sample, sequenced in a study of T cells in Graves' hyperthyroidism and ophthalmopathy (dated by TCRdb to about 2019). Preparation of the library involved multiplex PCR. The instrument was an Illumina HiSeq 2000. The TCR beta CDR3 regions were amplified from the RNA transcripts. The first round of RT-PCR for the TCR CDR3 was performed with the HTBI primer set and the Qiagen OneStep RT-PCR kit. Through fastp at Q25 and MiXCR, TCRdb rebuilt clones from the public reads, retaining in-frame beta chains. Identical CDR3 protein sequences are pooled into one entry, listed with their most common genes and DNA. Here the sample has around 200,000 distinct CDR3 sequences; 15% to 20% occur a single time. About 45% of the sample rests with the top ten. The source material was blood. These receptor sequences come from a man aged 35 to 55 with Graves' hyperthyroidism.

This clonotype has just a few counts. The rearrangement joins TRBV20-1 to TRBJ2-1; 7 positions agree with TRBD1. The V and J ends lost 5 bases and 12 bases, in that order; junction bases with no gene match: 7. The CDR3 consists of 11 residues. CDR1 and CDR2 from the germline V gene are DFQATT and SNEGSKA (reference sequence). The CDR3 coding sequence is TGCAGTGCTCTTCAGGGGACAGCGCAGTTCTTC. This codes for CSALQGTAQFF.

This clonotype occurred many times. The chain is built from TRBV28 and TRBJ1-1, with TRBD1 matching over 8 bases. This CDR3 spans 15 amino acids. Germline V gene sequence: CDR1 MDHEN, CDR2 SYDVKM. V lost 4 bases, J lost 4 bases, and 8 bases stayed unmatched. The CDR3 DNA reads TGTGCCAGCAGTTCACCCCAGGGGGCCCGCACTGAAGCTTTCTTT. Amino acid sequence: CASSSPQGARTEAFF.

This clonotype was seen at least ten times. The CDR3 here is CSAESKASGGVHRRETQYF. The CDR3 DNA reads as TGCAGTGCCGAGTCCAAGGCTAGCGGGGGGGTCCACAGAAGAGAGACCCAGTACTTC. The chain uses TRBV20-1 and TRBJ2-5; TRBD2 matches at 12 bases. Germline CDR1 and CDR2: DFQATT and SNEGSKA (reference sequence). This CDR3 comprises 19 residues. The V segment lost 6 bases and the J segment 4 bases; nucleotides outside the gene matches: 21.

The sample holds a few counts of this clonotype. Lacking the conserved final phenylalanine or tryptophan, this CDR3 likely reflects a read error. This chain connects TRBV5-1 to TRBJ2-5; 16 positions agree with TRBD2. With 5 bases clipped from V and 1 base from J, the junction kept 5 bases outside the gene matches. Germline V lookup: CDR1 SGHRS, CDR2 YFSETQ. CDR3 length: 17 residues. CDR3 DNA sequence: TGCGCCAGCAGTTCCGGGACTAGCGGGGGGGTCCAAGAGACCCAGTACCTC. It is translated as CASSSGTSGGVQETQYL.

This clonotype was counted ten times or more. The rearrangement links TRBV7-9 to TRBJ2-1, with 7 bases matching TRBD2. The CDR3 runs 14 residues. Looked up from germline, CDR1 is SEHNR and CDR2 is FQNEAQ (reference sequence). V shed 2 bases and J 6 bases; nucleotides not matched to a gene: 4. CDR3 coding DNA: TGTGCCAGCAGCTTACTGAGGACTAGCAATGAGCAGTTCTTC. Translating it yields CASSLLRTSNEQFF.

This clonotype has at least ten counts. This chain connects TRBV28 to TRBJ1-5; D might be TRBD1 (6 bases). V gave up 3 bases and J gave up 6 bases, with 15 bases separating them. The CDR3 runs 15 residues. Germline V gene lookup returns CDR1 MDHEN and CDR2 SYDVKM. In DNA, the CDR3 is TGTGCCAGCAGTTTTAATTACAGAGGGGGTCAGCCCCAGCATTTT. This encodes CASSFNYRGGQPQHF.

This clonotype appeared a few times. This chain connects TRBV12-3 or TRBV12-4 to TRBJ2-1, with TRBD1 matching 7 bases. The CDR3 is 16 residues long. Trimming cost V 5 bases and J 4 bases; bases outside gene matches: 11. CDR3 amino acids: CASSNPGQPLYNEQFF. The CDR3 nucleotides are TGTGCCAGCAGTAACCCGGGACAGCCCCTGTACAATGAGCAGTTCTTC.

This clonotype was recorded many times. The rearrangement joins TRBV30 to TRBJ2-3; tentatively, D is TRBD1 (5 bases). CDR1 is GTSNPN and CDR2 is SVGIG in the germline V gene (reference sequence). V lost 0 bases, J lost 4 bases, and 11 bases lay in between. CDR3 length: 14 amino acids. CDR3 sequence (DNA): TGTGCCTGGAGTGTTCGGCAGGGCGCAGATACGCAGTATTTT. The encoded protein is CAWSVRQGADTQYF.

This clonotype was counted ten times or more. The rearrangement joins TRBV28 to TRBJ1-2; D ambiguous. This CDR3 comprises 13 residues. V lost 0 bases and J 8 bases, leaving 10 bases between the germline ends. Germline CDR1 is MDHEN and CDR2 is SYDVKM. CDR3 residues: CASSLWVEGGYTF. The CDR3, as DNA: TGTGCCAGCAGTTTATGGGTGGAGGGAGGCTACACCTTC.

This clonotype was counted ten times or more. V gene TRBV5-8 combines with J gene TRBJ1-1, with TRBD1 as a possible D gene (6 bases). Per the germline V gene, CDR1 is SGHTS and CDR2 is YDEGEE. The V gene lost 4 bases and the J gene lost 0 bases, with 16 bases spanning the gap. The CDR3 has 16 amino acids. The CDR3 loop reads CASSAGWGGMNTEAFF. CDR3 bases: TGTGCCAGCAGCGCCGGTTGGGGGGGCATGAACACTGAAGCTTTCTTT.

This clonotype came up many times. V usage is TRBV12-3 or TRBV12-4 and J usage is TRBJ1-4; D not certain. Trimming shortened V by 3 bases and J by 8 bases, and 7 bases separated the two germline ends. The CDR3 spans 12 residues. CDR3 DNA: TGTGCCAGCAGTTTCGCGGGAGAAAAACTGTTTTTT. As protein: CASSFAGEKLFF.

This clonotype was picked up many times. The chain carries TRBV10-3 and TRBJ2-3; a possible D gene is TRBD2 (5 bases). V lost 6 bases and J lost 4, with 14 bases in between. Per the germline V gene, CDR1 is ENHRY and CDR2 is SYGVKD. CDR3 length equals 14 residues. The CDR3 DNA reads TGTGCCATCAGCCCCGTCCGGGATTCAGATACGCAGTATTTT. Protein: CAISPVRDSDTQYF.

This clonotype came up many times. CDR3 coding DNA: TGTGCCAGCAGCTACAGGAACACCGGGGAGCTGTTTTTT. Translating it yields CASSYRNTGELFF. J is TRBJ2-2 and V is TRBV7-2, with D hard to call. V shed 4 bases and J shed 1 base, with 4 bases lying between them. Germline V gene data show CDR1 as SGHTA and CDR2 as FQGNSA. The CDR3 length is 13 residues.

This clonotype was seen at least ten times. V gene TRBV5-8 combines with J gene TRBJ2-5; D not resolved. This CDR3 contains 12 residues. The V and J ends lost 0 bases and 5 bases respectively, with 5 bases between them. Germline assignment: CDR1 SGHTS and CDR2 YDEGEE. The CDR3, as DNA: TGTGCCAGCAGCTTGGTCTTTGAGACCCAGTACTTC. This gives the protein CASSLVFETQYF.

This clonotype was picked up many times. The CDR3 DNA is TGCAGTGCTCCAACCCGGACGACTAGTTTCCAAGAGACCCAGTACTTC. As protein: CSAPTRTTSFQETQYF. This chain links TRBV20-1 with TRBJ2-5, with a weak D call TRBD2 (6 bases). The length of the CDR3 is 16 residues. Trimming left V 5 bases short and J 1 base short, with 20 bases between. CDR1 and CDR2 from the germline V gene are DFQATT and SNEGSKA (reference sequence).

This clonotype appeared many times. The rearrangement links TRBV5-1 to TRBJ2-5; 8 positions match TRBD2. Trimming removed 7 bases from V and 1 base from J; junction bases left unmatched: 6. The CDR3 has 14 amino acids. The germline CDR1 and CDR2 sequences are SGHRS and YFSETQ. This CDR3 reads CASVTGGGQETQYF. CDR3 sequence (DNA): TGCGCCAGCGTCACGGGAGGGGGCCAAGAGACCCAGTACTTC.

This clonotype was seen only a few times. The chain links TRBV15 to TRBJ1-4; D is undetermined. The germline V gene encodes CDR1 LNHNV and CDR2 YYDKDF (reference sequence). The length of the CDR3 is 15 residues. The ends were cut back, 0 bases at V and 5 bases at J, with 10 bases in the middle. The CDR3 nucleotides are TGTGCCACCAGCAGAGATCTATTCGGGAATGAAAAACTGTTTTTT. Translating it yields CATSRDLFGNEKLFF.

The chain joins TRBV7-9 to TRBJ2-2; either TRBD1 or TRBD2 may fit D (6 bases each). The V gene's germline CDR1 is SEHNR and CDR2 FQNEAQ (reference sequence). The CDR3 totals 15 residues. With 7 bases removed from V and 3 bases from J, the gap between germline ends came to 15 bases. As DNA, the CDR3 is TGTGCCAGCAACTTTAAGGGGGGCCACACCGGGGAGCTGTTTTTT. Protein sequence: CASNFKGGHTGELFF. The complete variable domain, with remaining parts taken from reference TRBV7-9 and TRBJ2-2, reads DTGVSQNPRHKITKRGQNVTFRCDPISEHNRLYWYRQTLGQGPEFLTYFQNEAQLEKSRLLSDRFSAERPKGSFSTLEIQRTEQGDSAMYLCASNFKGGHTGELFFGEGSRLTVL.